One and the same sample provided the 3 T cell receptor beta chains below, sequenced in a study of T-cell memory formation after mild COVID-19. A single record per CDR3 protein comes from TCRdb applying MiXCR to the 5' RACE reads. This sample has under 450,000 distinct CDR3 sequences, with about a quarter found just once. Sequences were obtained from PBMCs or a T cell subset sorted from them (not recorded which). The receptors derive from an adult woman who had mild COVID-19 (a few samples of this study predate the infection). Cell type and time point are not known.

This clonotype has more than one count but fewer than ten. V usage is TRBV6-5 and J usage is TRBJ2-7; D remains unclear. The CDR3 consists of 15 residues. Germline CDR1 MNHEY, CDR2 SVGAGI. Deletions cut 5 bases from V and 0 bases from J, with 14 bases between. This CDR3 is CASSAGTAYSYEQYF. DNA for the CDR3: TGTGCCAGCAGTGCCGGTACGGCGTACTCCTACGAGCAGTACTTC.

The CDR3 bases are TGTGCCAGCAGCTCTCGACGGGGGTACATTCAGTACTTC. It specifies CASSSRRGYIQYF. J is TRBJ2-4 and V is TRBV7-2; D is possibly TRBD2 (6 bases). This CDR3 is 13 amino acids long. Trimming pared 4 bases from V and 8 bases from J, leaving 12 bases between. Germline V CDR1 and CDR2: SGHTA, FQGNSA. Looking up the rest from reference TRBV7-2 and TRBJ2-4 gives the full variable domain: GAGVSQSPSNKVTEKGKDVELRCDPISGHTALYWYRQSLGQGLEFLIYFQGNSAPDKSGLPSDRFSAERTGGSVSTLTIQRTQQEDSAVYLCASSSRRGYIQYFGAGTRLSVL.

The sample holds a few counts of this clonotype. DNA for the CDR3: TGTGCCATCAGTGAGAAGACTAGCGGGGGCGCGTCCGAGCAGTACTTC. Translated, it gives CAISEKTSGGASEQYF. The chain uses TRBV10-3 and TRBJ2-7, with TRBD2 matching 12 bases. This CDR3 has 16 amino acids. Germline trimming cut 2 bases from V and 6 bases from J; bases unmatched to any gene: 8. Germline loops: CDR1 ENHRY, CDR2 SYGVKD.